These 9 T cell receptor beta chains came from one sample sequenced in a study of blood T cells in healthy people across ages. The second PCR ran roughly 6 to 11 cycles with a sample-barcoded 5' primer and J-beta primers. TCRdb reanalysed the 5' RACE reads using MiXCR and keeps one entry per CDR3 protein. This sample yields 500,000 to 700,000 distinct CDR3 sequences, of which 25% to 35% are seen a single time; around 16% belongs to the top ten. The sample was blood. These receptor sequences come from a woman older than 75 in good health.

The chain has TRBV7-2 and TRBJ1-1, with D tentatively TRBD1 (5 bases). This CDR3 is 14 amino acids long. The V and J ends lost 5 bases and 3 bases respectively, with 13 bases between them. Germline loops: CDR1 SGHTA, CDR2 FQGNSA. The CDR3 protein is CASSLGGFDTEAFF. CDR3 coding DNA: TGTGCCAGCAGCCTGGGGGGATTCGACACTGAAGCTTTCTTT.

This clonotype occurred many times. The genes are TRBV7-2 and TRBJ2-5; D call uncertain. Looked up from germline, CDR1 is SGHTA and CDR2 is FQGNSA. V was clipped by 2 bases and J by 1 base, with 11 bases between them. The CDR3 has 15 residues. The CDR3 DNA follows: TGTGCCAGCAGCTTAAGGCGGTCAGCCCAAGAGACCCAGTACTTC. It is translated as CASSLRRSAQETQYF. Using reference TRBV7-2 and TRBJ2-5 for the parts outside the CDR3, the full variable domain is GAGVSQSPSNKVTEKGKDVELRCDPISGHTALYWYRQSLGQGLEFLIYFQGNSAPDKSGLPSDRFSAERTGGSVSTLTIQRTQQEDSAVYLCASSLRRSAQETQYFGPGTRLLVL.

This chain uses TRBV2 with TRBJ1-4; no reliable D call. This CDR3 is built from 13 residues. Trimming took 1 base from V and 8 from J, leaving 8 bases between them. CDR1 is SNHLY, CDR2 FYNNEI, per germline. This CDR3 is CASSEGNWEKLFF. CDR3 coding DNA: TGTGCCAGCAGTGAAGGGAATTGGGAAAAACTGTTTTTT.

This clonotype has just a few counts. The V and J genes are TRBV6-1 and TRBJ2-3; 9 bases align to TRBD1. Germline CDR1 MNHNS, CDR2 SASEGT. J lost 5 bases, V lost 10 bases, and 10 bases had no gene match. CDR3 length: 14 residues. In nucleotides, the CDR3 is TGTGCCACCAAAAGGGGACAGGGTGAAGATACGCAGTATTTT. This codes for CATKRGQGEDTQYF.

This chain connects TRBV9 to TRBJ1-4, with 11 bases that match TRBD1. Germline CDR1 reads SGDLS; CDR2 reads YYNGEE. The CDR3 is 20 residues long. With 4 bases clipped from V and 7 bases from J, the junction kept 21 bases outside the gene matches. The CDR3 DNA is TGTGCCAGCAGCCCCGAGGGGGTAACCGGGACAGGGGGTGTTGGTGAAAAACTGTTTTTT. Translation gives CASSPEGVTGTGGVGEKLFF.

There are a few counts of this clonotype. This chain joins TRBV29-1 and TRBJ1-1; D remains unclear. Germline values: CDR1 SQVTM, CDR2 ANQGSEA. Trimming pared 4 bases from V and 0 bases from J, leaving 12 bases between. CDR3 length equals 14 residues. In DNA form, the CDR3 reads TGCAGCGTTGCCACGCAGACCCTGAACACTGAAGCTTTCTTT. Its protein product is CSVATQTLNTEAFF.

This clonotype was counted ten times or more. The chain has TRBV12-3 or TRBV12-4 and TRBJ2-5, with 13 bases identical to TRBD2. The CDR3 consists of 15 residues. V was clipped by 3 bases and J by 4 bases; unmatched bases: 2. This CDR3 reads CASSFWTSGGETQYF. DNA of the CDR3: TGTGCCAGCAGTTTTTGGACTAGCGGGGGAGAGACCCAGTACTTC.

To note about this clonotype: A read error may explain this, as a much larger clone is one base away. The DNA of the CDR3 is TGCAGTGCCAGTGGGGGACTAGCGGGGGCCAATACCTACAATGAGCAGTACTTC. It is translated as CSASGGLAGANTYNEQYF. V gene TRBV20-1 combines with J gene TRBJ2-1; 14 bases align to TRBD2. Judging by the DNA end, TRBJ2-7 fits better; the J call may be wrong. CDR1 is DFQATT, CDR2 SNEGSKA, per germline (reference sequence). The CDR3 spans 18 residues.

This clonotype was seen at least ten times. The CDR3 here is CSAGPGTASYEQYF. CDR3 DNA: TGCAGTGCTGGACCCGGGACAGCCTCCTACGAGCAGTACTTC. V usage is TRBV20-1 and J usage is TRBJ2-7, with TRBD1 identical over 7 bases. J gave up 0 bases and V 5 bases, and 7 bases lay outside the gene matches. Per the germline V gene, CDR1 is DFQATT and CDR2 is SNEGSKA (reference sequence). This CDR3 has 14 amino acids.